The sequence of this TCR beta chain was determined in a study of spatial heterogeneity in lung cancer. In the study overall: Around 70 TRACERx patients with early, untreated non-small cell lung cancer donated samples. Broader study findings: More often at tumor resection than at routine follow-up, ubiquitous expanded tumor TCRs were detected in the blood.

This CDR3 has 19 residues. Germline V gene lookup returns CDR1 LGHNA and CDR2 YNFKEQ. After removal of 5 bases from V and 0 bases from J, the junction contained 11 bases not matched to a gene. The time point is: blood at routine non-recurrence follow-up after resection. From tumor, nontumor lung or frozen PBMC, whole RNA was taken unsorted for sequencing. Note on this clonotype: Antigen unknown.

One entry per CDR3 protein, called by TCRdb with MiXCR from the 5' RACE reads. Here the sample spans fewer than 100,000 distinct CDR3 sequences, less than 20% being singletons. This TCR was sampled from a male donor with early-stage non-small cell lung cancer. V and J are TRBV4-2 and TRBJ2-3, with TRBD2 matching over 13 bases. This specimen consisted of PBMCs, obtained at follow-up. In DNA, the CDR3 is TGTGCCAGCAGCGACCAGACTAGCGGGGGGACCCGAAGCACAGATACGCAGTATTTT. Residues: CASSDQTSGGTRSTDTQYF.